This entry lists 16 T cell receptor beta chains sequenced from one sample in a study of shared T cell receptors in the human thymus. Profiled with immunoSEQ multiplex PCR; TCRdb holds only in-frame clones, not every one. The top ten hold under 0.01% of the sample, which has 600,000 or so clones, 70% to 90% seen once. These data were likewise used in another study, on human thymus T cells.

The sequenced sample consisted of thymocytes. The receptors were sampled from a boy under two years old with a congenital heart defect.

The V gene is TRBV7-2, the J gene TRBJ1-2; 9 positions agree with TRBD1. After removal of 5 bases from V and 1 base from J, the junction contained 11 bases not matched to a gene. Per the germline V gene, CDR1 is SGHTA and CDR2 is FQGNSA. The CDR3 contains 17 residues. CDR3: CASSPGQGRISNYGYTF. The CDR3 DNA sequence: TGTGCCAGCAGCCCGGGACAGGGCCGAATTAGTAACTATGGCTACACCTTC.

J is TRBJ2-7 and V is TRBV30, with TRBD2 matching 12 bases. J was trimmed by 4 bases and V by 7 bases; bases with no gene match: 5. This CDR3 contains 13 residues. The germline CDR1 and CDR2 sequences are GTSNPN and SVGIG (reference sequence). The CDR3 loop is CALMTSGRYEQYF. The CDR3 DNA sequence: TGTGCCTTAATGACTAGCGGGAGATACGAGCAGTACTTC. Based on the CDR3 plus reference TRBV30 and TRBJ2-7, the full variable domain is SQTIHQWPATLVQPVGSPLSLECTVEGTSNPNLYWYRQAAGRGLQLLFYSVGIGQISSEVPQNLSASRPQDRQFILSSKKLLLSDSGFYLCALMTSGRYEQYFGPGTRLTVT.

The CDR3 sequence: CASSLGGTSGQETQYF. CDR3 DNA: TGTGCCAGCAGCTTAGGTGGGACTAGCGGACAAGAGACCCAGTACTTC. V usage is TRBV7-8 and J usage is TRBJ2-5, with 11 bases identical to TRBD2. The CDR3 covers 16 residues. CDR1 SGHVS and CDR2 FQNEAQ come from the germline V gene. Germline trimming cut 1 base from V and 2 bases from J; bases unmatched to any gene: 3.

This chain uses TRBV5-1 with TRBJ2-1; TRBD2 matches at 8 bases. This CDR3 is built from 11 residues. V shed 4 bases, J shed 15 bases, and the junction held 6 bases outside the gene matches. Germline CDR1 reads SGHRS; CDR2 reads YFSETQ. CDR3 loop: CASSLSGGRFF. For the CDR3, the DNA is TGCGCCAGCAGCCTGTCGGGGGGGCGGTTCTTC. The complete variable domain, with remaining parts taken from reference TRBV5-1 and TRBJ2-1, reads KAGVTQTPRYLIKTRGQQVTLSCSPISGHRSVSWYQQTPGQGLQFLFEYFSETQRNKGNFPGRFSGRQFSNSRSEMNVSTLELGDSALYLCASSLSGGRFFGPGTRLTVL.

This sequence joins TRBV4-1 and TRBJ2-7; possible D gene TRBD1, 6 bases. Germline V gene lookup returns CDR1 MGHRA and CDR2 YSYEKL. The CDR3 covers 15 residues. With 1 base removed from V and 2 bases from J, the gap between germline ends came to 12 bases. CDR3 DNA sequence: TGCGCCAGCAGCCAAGTTGGCAGGGGACCCTACGAGCAGTACTTC. It encodes CASSQVGRGPYEQYF.

This clone was counted a single time. This chain links TRBV14 with TRBJ1-1; D is unresolved. The germline V and J ends were trimmed by 4 bases and 1 base, with 13 bases remaining between them. Per the germline V gene, CDR1 is SGHDN and CDR2 is FVKESK. The CDR3 contains 15 residues. CDR3 protein: CASSPLAQSNTEAFF. The CDR3 nucleotides are TGTGCCAGCAGCCCCTTGGCACAGTCGAACACTGAAGCTTTCTTT.

The V gene is TRBV28, the J gene TRBJ2-7, with D hard to call. V shed 7 bases and J shed 4 bases, with 14 bases lying between them. CDR1 and CDR2 from the germline V gene are MDHEN and SYDVKM. This CDR3 comprises 13 residues. The CDR3 bases are TGTGCCAGCACCCCTTCTCTAGTTTACGAGCAGTACTTC. The encoded protein is CASTPSLVYEQYF.

This chain uses TRBV7-2 with TRBJ2-7, with 9 bases identical to TRBD1. CDR3 length: 14 residues. CDR1 is SGHTA and CDR2 is FQGNSA in the germline V gene. Trimming cost V 7 bases and J 6 bases; bases outside gene matches: 10. The CDR3 region is CASIPGTGISEQYF. CDR3 in DNA: TGTGCCAGCATCCCCGGGACAGGGATCTCCGAGCAGTACTTC.

With regard to this clone: This sample also contains other DNA sequences that code for the same CDR3. This rearrangement joins TRBV7-9 to TRBJ1-5; a weak D match, TRBD1 (5 bases). The CDR3 sequence is 12 residues long. The ends were cut back, 5 bases at V and 7 bases at J, with 9 bases in the middle. Germline CDR1 reads SEHNR; CDR2 reads FQNEAQ (reference sequence). The CDR3 region is CASSLGGQPQHF. CDR3 nucleotide sequence: TGTGCCAGCAGCCTCGGGGGACAGCCCCAGCATTTT.

This chain joins TRBV6-4 and TRBJ2-1; 11 nucleotides agree with TRBD2. This CDR3 region has 15 residues. V trimming: 3 bases; J trimming: 7 bases; junction bases outside the gene matches: 5. Germline V CDR1 and CDR2: MRHNA, SNTAGT. The CDR3 DNA reads as TGTGCCAGCAGTGATAGCGGGGGGGCCGCGAATGAGCAGTTCTTC. This encodes CASSDSGGAANEQFF.

The chain has TRBV6-5 and TRBJ2-1; no clear D. Per the germline V gene, CDR1 is MNHEY and CDR2 is SVGAGI. The CDR3 loop spans 11 amino acids. V lost 2 bases, J lost 9 bases, and 5 bases lay in between. CDR3 in amino acids: CASSYAGEQFF. The CDR3 bases are TGTGCCAGCAGTTACGCCGGTGAGCAGTTCTTC.

CDR3 bases: TGTGCCAGCAGGGGCCAGCTGGTTAATTCACCCCTCCACTTT. It codes for CASRGQLVNSPLHF. The rearrangement links TRBV28 to TRBJ1-6; D not resolved. The length of the CDR3 is 14 residues. Between the trimmed V and J ends, which lost 6 bases and 6 bases, there was a span of 12 bases. The V gene's germline CDR1 is MDHEN and CDR2 SYDVKM. Together with reference TRBV28 and TRBJ1-6, the CDR3 gives the full variable domain: DVKVTQSSRYLVKRTGEKVFLECVQDMDHENMFWYRQDPGLGLRLIYFSYDVKMKEKGDIPEGYSVSREKKERFSLILESASTNQTSMYLCASRGQLVNSPLHFGNGTRLTVT.

Remarks on this clone: This CDR3 is also generated by other DNA sequences in the sample. The chain uses TRBV27 and TRBJ2-3, with 9 nucleotides matching TRBD2. Germline V gene lookup returns CDR1 MNHEY and CDR2 SMNVEV (reference sequence). The CDR3 is 16 residues long. The V gene end was trimmed by 2 bases and the J gene end by 3 bases; junction bases not matched to a gene: 6. Written as DNA, the CDR3 is TGTGCCAGCAGTTTAAGGCGGGAGGGGGGAACAGATACGCAGTATTTT. Its translation: CASSLRREGGTDTQYF.

CDR3 in DNA: TGTGCCAGCTCACCCCCCGGGACAGGGAACTATGGCTACACCTTC. It is translated as CASSPPGTGNYGYTF. The chain recombines TRBV18 with TRBJ1-2; 9 bases map to TRBD1. The CDR3 is 15 amino acids. The V segment lost 3 bases and the J segment 2 bases; nucleotides outside the gene matches: 4. Per germline, CDR1 KGHSH and CDR2 LQKENI.

The rearrangement joins TRBV5-4 to TRBJ2-6, with D tentatively TRBD1 (5 bases). V was shortened by 2 bases and J by 2 bases, with 8 bases between the two germline ends. The CDR3 totals 15 residues. CDR1 is SGHNT, CDR2 YYREEE, per germline (reference sequence). The CDR3 DNA is TGTGCCAGCAGCTTTTGGGGCACTGGGGCCAACGTCCTGACTTTC. Residues: CASSFWGTGANVLTF.

CDR3 loop: CASSPDEGAGNEQFF. The CDR3 DNA reads TGTGCCAGCTCACCGGATGAGGGGGCAGGCAATGAGCAGTTCTTC. J is TRBJ2-1 and V is TRBV18, with TRBD1 matching 7 bases. There are 15 residues in the CDR3. The germline V gene has CDR1 KGHSH and CDR2 LQKENI. After removal of 3 bases from V and 6 bases from J, the junction contained 8 bases not matched to a gene.